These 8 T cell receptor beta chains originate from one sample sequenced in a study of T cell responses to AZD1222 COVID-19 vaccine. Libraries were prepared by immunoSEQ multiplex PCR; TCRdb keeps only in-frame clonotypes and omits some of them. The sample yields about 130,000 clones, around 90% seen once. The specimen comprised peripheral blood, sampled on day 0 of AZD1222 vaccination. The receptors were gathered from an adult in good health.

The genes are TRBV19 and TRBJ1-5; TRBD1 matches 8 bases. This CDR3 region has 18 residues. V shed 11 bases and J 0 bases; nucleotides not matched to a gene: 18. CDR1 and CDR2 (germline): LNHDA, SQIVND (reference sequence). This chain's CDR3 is CAAGGSHRGAYSNQPQHF. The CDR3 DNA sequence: TGTGCCGCAGGGGGCTCACACAGGGGCGCGTATAGCAATCAGCCCCAGCATTTT.

CDR3 loop: CASRGEGYGYTF. The CDR3 DNA reads TGTGCCAGCCGGGGGGAAGGCTATGGCTACACCTTC. The chain recombines TRBV19 with TRBJ1-2; D might be TRBD1 (5 bases). Germline V gene lookup returns CDR1 LNHDA and CDR2 SQIVND (reference sequence). V shed 9 bases and J shed 4 bases, with 12 bases lying between them. CDR3 size: 12 residues.

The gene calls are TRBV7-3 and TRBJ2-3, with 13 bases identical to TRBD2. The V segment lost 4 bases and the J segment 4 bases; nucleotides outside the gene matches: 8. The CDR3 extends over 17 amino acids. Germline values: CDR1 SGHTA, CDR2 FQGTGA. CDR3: CASSSRLAGGPADTQYF. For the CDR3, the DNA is TGTGCCAGCAGCTCACGACTAGCGGGGGGCCCGGCAGATACGCAGTATTTT.

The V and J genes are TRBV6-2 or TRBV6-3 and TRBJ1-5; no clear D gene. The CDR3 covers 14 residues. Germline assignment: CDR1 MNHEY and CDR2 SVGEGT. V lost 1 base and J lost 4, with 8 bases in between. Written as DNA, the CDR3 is TGTGCCAGCAGTTACTTCTTAGGGAATCAGCCCCAGCATTTT. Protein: CASSYFLGNQPQHF.

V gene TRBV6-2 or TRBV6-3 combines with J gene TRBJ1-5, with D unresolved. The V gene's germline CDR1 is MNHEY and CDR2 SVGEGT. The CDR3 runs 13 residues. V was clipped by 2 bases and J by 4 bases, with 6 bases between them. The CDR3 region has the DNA TGTGCCAGCAGTTACAGGGAGAATCAGCCCCAGCATTTT. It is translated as CASSYRENQPQHF.

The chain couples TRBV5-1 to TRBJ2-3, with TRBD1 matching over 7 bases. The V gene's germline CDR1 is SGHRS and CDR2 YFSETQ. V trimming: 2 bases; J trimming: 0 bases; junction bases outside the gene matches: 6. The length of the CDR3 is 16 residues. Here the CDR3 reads CASSFITGASTDTQYF. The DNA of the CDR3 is TGCGCCAGCAGCTTTATTACAGGGGCTAGCACAGATACGCAGTATTTT.

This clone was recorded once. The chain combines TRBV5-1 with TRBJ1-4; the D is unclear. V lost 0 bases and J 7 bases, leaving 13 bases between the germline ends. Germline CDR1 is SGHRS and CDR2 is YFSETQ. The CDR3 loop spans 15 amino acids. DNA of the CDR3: TGCGCCAGCAGCTTGGTTCCGGGAGGAGGTGAAAAACTGTTTTTT. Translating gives CASSLVPGGGEKLFF.

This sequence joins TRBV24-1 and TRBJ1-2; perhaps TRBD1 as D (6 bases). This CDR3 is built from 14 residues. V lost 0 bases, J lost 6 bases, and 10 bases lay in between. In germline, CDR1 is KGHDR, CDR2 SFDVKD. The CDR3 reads CATSDLSGADGYTF. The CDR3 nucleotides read TGTGCCACCAGTGATTTGTCAGGGGCTGATGGCTACACCTTC.